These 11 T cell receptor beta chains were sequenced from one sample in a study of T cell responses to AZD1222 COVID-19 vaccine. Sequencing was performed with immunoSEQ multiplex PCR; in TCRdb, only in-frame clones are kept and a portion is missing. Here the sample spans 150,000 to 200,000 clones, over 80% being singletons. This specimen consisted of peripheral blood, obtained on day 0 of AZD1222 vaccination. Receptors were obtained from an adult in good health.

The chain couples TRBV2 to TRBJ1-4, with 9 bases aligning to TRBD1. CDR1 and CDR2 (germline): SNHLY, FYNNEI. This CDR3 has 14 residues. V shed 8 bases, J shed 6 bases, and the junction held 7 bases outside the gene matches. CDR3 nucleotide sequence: TGTGCCAGCGGTCCGGGACAGGGAGATGAAAAACTGTTTTTT. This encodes CASGPGQGDEKLFF.

Here the CDR3 DNA reads TGTGCCAGCAGCTTAGACGGGGGTGTCGGCTACACCTTC. Translation: CASSLDGGVGYTF. V and J are TRBV11-3 and TRBJ1-2, with a possible D match to TRBD1 (5 bases). This CDR3 has 13 amino acids. V lost 0 bases to trimming and J lost 8 bases, with 10 bases between them. Germline V gene data show CDR1 as SGHNT and CDR2 as YENEEA.

CDR3 loop: CASSRDRRSGNTIYF. CDR3 DNA: TGTGCCAGCAGCCGGGACCGCCGCTCTGGAAACACCATATATTTT. V usage is TRBV3-1 (or the pseudogene TRBV3-2) and J usage is TRBJ1-3; D is perhaps TRBD1 (5 bases). CDR3 length: 15 amino acids. Per germline, CDR1 LGHDT and CDR2 YNNKEL (reference sequence). V was pared by 4 bases and J by 0 bases, with 10 bases between.

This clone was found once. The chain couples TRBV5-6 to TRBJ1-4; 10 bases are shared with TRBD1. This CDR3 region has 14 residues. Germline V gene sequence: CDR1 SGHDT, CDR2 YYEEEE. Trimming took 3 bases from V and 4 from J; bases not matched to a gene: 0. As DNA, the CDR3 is TGTGCCAGCAGCTGGGACAGGGGTAATGAAAAACTGTTTTTT. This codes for CASSWDRGNEKLFF.

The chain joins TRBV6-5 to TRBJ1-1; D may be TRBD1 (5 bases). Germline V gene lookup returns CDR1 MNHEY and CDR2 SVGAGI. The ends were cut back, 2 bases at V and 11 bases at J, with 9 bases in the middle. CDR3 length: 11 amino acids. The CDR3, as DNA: TGTGCCAGCAGTTACGACCGGGGGGCTTTCTTT. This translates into CASSYDRGAFF.

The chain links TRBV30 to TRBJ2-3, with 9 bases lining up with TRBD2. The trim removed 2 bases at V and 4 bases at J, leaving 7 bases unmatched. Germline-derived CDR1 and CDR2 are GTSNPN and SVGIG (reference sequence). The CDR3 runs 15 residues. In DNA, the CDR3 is TGTGCCTGGAGTCTTGCTAGCGGGGTTGCAGATACGCAGTATTTT. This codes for CAWSLASGVADTQYF.

The CDR3 region is CATSSGQGQETQYF. The CDR3, as DNA: TGTGCCACCAGCAGCGGACAGGGCCAAGAGACCCAGTACTTC. This sequence joins TRBV15 and TRBJ2-5; 8 bases map to TRBD1. The CDR3 runs 14 residues. V gave up 3 bases and J gave up 1 base; unmatched junction bases: 1. Germline V gene data show CDR1 as LNHNV and CDR2 as YYDKDF (reference sequence). The full variable domain, with the rest looked up from reference TRBV15 and TRBJ2-5, is DAMVIQNPRYQVTQFGKPVTLSCSQTLNHNVMYWYQQKSSQAPKLLFHYYDKDFNNEADTPDNFQSRRPNTSFCFLDIRSPGLGDTAMYLCATSSGQGQETQYFGPGTRLLVL.

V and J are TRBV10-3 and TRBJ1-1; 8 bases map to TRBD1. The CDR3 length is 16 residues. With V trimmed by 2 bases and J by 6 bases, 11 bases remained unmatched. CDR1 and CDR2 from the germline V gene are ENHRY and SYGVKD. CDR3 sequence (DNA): TGTGCCATCAGTGAGCCCGGACAGGGAGAATCCTCTGAAGCTTTCTTT. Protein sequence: CAISEPGQGESSEAFF.

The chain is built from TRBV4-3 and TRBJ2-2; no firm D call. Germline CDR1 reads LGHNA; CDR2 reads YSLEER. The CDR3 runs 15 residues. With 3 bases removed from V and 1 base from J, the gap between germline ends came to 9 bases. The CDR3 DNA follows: TGCGCCAGCAGCCACGAAGAAGTGAACACCGGGGAGCTGTTTTTT. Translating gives CASSHEEVNTGELFF.

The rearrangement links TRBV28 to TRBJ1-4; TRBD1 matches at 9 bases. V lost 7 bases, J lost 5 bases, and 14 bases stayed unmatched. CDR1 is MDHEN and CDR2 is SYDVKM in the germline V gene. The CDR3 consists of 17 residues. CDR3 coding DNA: TGTGCCAGCAACCCGGACAGGGGAAGGTCTCCGAATGAAAAACTGTTTTTT. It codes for CASNPDRGRSPNEKLFF.

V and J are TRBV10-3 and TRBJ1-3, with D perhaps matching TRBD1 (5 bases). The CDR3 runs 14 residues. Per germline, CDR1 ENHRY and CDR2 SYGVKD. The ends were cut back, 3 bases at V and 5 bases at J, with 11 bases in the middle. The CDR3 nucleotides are TGTGCCATCAGTGATGTGGGACCCAGAAACACCATATATTTT. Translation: CAISDVGPRNTIYF.